This TCR beta chain was found in a study of T cells after somatic rescue of genetic block. The CDR3 loop spans 13 amino acids. CDR1 is SGHDN, CDR2 FVKESK, per germline. V was pared by 0 bases and J by 6 bases, with 9 bases between. Assay used: immunoSEQ multiplex PCR; TCRdb lists only in-frame clones, some missing. The sample contains tens of thousands of clones, about nine tenths of which appear only once. This clone was observed once. The V and J genes are TRBV14 and TRBJ2-7, with D unresolved. Sequences were obtained from peripheral blood mononuclear cells (PBMCs). This sequence was found in a man between 25 and 39 years old. CDR3 loop: CASSQDGPAEQYF. The CDR3 DNA follows: TGTGCCAGCAGCCAAGACGGGCCCGCCGAGCAGTACTTC.